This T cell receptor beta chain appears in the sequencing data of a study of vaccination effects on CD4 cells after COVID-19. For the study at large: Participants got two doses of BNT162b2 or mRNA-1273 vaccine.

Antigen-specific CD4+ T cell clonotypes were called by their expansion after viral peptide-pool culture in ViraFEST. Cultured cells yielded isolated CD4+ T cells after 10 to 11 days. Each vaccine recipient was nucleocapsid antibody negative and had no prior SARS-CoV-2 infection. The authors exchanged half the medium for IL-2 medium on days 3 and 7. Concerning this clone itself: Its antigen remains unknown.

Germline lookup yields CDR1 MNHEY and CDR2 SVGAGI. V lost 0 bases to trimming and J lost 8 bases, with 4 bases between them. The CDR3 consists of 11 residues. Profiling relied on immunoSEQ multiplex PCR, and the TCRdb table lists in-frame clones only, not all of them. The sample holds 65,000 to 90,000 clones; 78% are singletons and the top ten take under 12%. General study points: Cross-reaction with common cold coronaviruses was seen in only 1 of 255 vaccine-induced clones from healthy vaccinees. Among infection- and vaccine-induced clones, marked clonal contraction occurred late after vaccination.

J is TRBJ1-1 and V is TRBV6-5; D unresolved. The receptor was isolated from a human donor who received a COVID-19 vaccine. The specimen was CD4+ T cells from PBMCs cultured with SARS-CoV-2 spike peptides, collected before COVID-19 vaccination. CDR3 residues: CASSYSGEAFF. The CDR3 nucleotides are TGTGCCAGCAGTTACTCGGGAGAAGCTTTCTTT.